The clone carrying this TCR beta chain was detected a few times. Its ends do not fully match the called genes, so a read error is possible. CDR1 is MNHEY and CDR2 is SMNVEV in the germline V gene (reference sequence). There are 12 residues in the CDR3. Treatment noted: randomized to nivolumab then ipilimumab (arm A) or the reverse (arm B). The repertoire was sequenced with immunoSEQ multiplex PCR; TCRdb's copy has only in-frame clones and lacks some. The sample shows 9,500 to 11,000 clones, about 50% of them seen only once. This sample is part of a study of sequential checkpoint blockade in melanoma. Sequencing used CD8+ T cells sorted from blood (inferred from file names), obtained from a patient given nivolumab and ipilimumab in sequence. This clonotype originated in a human donor with melanoma. This rearrangement joins TRBV27 to TRBJ2-7, with a tentative D call TRBD2 (6 bases). The DNA for the CDR3 is TGTGCCAGCAGCCCCACGGGGGTGACGTTGCACTTC. Translating it yields CASSPTGVTLHF.